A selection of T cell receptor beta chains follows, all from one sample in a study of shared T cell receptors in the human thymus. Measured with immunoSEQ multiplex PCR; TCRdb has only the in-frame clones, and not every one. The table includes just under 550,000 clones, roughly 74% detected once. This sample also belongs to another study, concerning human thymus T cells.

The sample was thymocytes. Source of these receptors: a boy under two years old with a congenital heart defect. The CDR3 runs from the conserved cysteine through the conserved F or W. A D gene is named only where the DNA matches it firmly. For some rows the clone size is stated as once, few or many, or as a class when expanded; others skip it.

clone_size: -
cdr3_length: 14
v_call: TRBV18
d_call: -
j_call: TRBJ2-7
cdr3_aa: CASSPRDTAREQYF
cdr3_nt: TGTGCCAGCTCACCTCGGGACACCGCTCGGGAGCAGTACTTC

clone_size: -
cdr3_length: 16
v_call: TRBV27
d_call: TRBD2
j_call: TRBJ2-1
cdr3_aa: CASTWTSREVPNEQFF
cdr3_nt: TGTGCCAGCACCTGGACTAGTCGGGAGGTGCCCAATGAGCAGTTCTTC

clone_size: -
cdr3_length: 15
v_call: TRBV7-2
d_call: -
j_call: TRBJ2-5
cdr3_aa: CASSLSRESQETQYF
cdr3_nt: TGTGCCAGCAGCTTAAGCCGGGAGTCCCAAGAGACCCAGTACTTC

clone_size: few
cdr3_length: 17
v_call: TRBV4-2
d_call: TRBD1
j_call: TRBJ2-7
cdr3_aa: CASSHRDRGRTEDEQYF
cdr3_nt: TGTGCCAGCAGCCACCGCGACAGGGGGCGAACCGAGGACGAGCAGTACTTC

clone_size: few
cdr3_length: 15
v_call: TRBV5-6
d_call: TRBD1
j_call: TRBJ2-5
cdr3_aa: CASSLGRDRGETQYF
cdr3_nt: TGTGCCAGCAGCTTGGGGCGAGACAGGGGGGAGACCCAGTACTTC

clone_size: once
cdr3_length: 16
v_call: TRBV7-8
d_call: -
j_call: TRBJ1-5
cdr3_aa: CASSLGFLRSNQPQHF
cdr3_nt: TGTGCCAGCAGCTTAGGGTTTTTGAGGAGCAATCAGCCCCAGCATTTT

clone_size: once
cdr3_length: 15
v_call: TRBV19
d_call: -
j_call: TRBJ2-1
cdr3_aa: CASRPGVGGDNEQFF
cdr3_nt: TGTGCCAGTAGGCCAGGGGTAGGGGGGGACAATGAGCAGTTCTTC

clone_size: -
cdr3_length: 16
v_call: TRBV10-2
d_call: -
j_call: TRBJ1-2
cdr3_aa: CASSEFAGTYNYGYTF
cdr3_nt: TGCGCCAGCAGTGAGTTTGCGGGGACTTATAACTATGGCTACACCTTC

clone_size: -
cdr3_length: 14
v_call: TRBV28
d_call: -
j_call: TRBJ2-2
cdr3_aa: CASRYPGFTGELFF
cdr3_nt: TGTGCCAGCCGCTACCCGGGGTTCACCGGGGAGCTGTTTTTT

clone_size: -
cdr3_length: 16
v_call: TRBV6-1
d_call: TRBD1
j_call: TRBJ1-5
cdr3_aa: CASSEIRTGVNQPQHF
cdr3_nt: TGTGCCAGCAGTGAAATCAGGACAGGGGTCAATCAGCCCCAGCATTTT

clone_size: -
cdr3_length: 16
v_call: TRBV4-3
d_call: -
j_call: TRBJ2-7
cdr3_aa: CASSPSEAVNPYEQYF
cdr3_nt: TGCGCCAGCAGCCCCTCAGAGGCGGTAAACCCGTACGAGCAGTACTTC

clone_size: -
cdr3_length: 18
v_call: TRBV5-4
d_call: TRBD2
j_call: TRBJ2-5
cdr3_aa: CASSLSPTSGSRWETQYF
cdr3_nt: TGTGCCAGCAGCTTGAGCCCTACTAGCGGGAGTCGTTGGGAGACCCAGTACTTC

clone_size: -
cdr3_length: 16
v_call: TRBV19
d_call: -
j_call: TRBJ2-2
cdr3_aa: CASSIAGSANTGELFF
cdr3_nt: TGTGCCAGTAGTATAGCGGGTAGCGCGAACACCGGGGAGCTGTTTTTT

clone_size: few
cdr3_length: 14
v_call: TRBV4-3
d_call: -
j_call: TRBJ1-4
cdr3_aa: CASSRDNGNEKLFF
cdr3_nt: TGCGCCAGCAGCCGGGACAACGGAAATGAAAAACTGTTTTTT

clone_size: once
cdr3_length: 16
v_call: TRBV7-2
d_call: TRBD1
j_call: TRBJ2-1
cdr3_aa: CASSRRQGSSYNEQFF
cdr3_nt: TGTGCCAGCAGCCGCCGACAGGGCAGCTCCTACAATGAGCAGTTCTTC

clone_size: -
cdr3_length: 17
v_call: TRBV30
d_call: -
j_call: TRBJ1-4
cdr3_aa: CAWRENYRGWMDEKLFF
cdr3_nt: TGTGCCTGGAGAGAGAATTATCGGGGGTGGATGGATGAAAAACTGTTTTTT

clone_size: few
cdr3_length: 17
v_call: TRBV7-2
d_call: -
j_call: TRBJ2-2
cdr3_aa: CASSLGGAYRGTGELFF
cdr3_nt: TGTGCCAGCAGCTTAGGCGGGGCCTACCGGGGAACCGGGGAGCTGTTTTTT

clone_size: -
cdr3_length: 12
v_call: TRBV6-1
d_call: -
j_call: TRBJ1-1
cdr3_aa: CASRTRVTEAFF
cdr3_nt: TGTGCCAGCAGGACCAGGGTTACTGAAGCTTTCTTT

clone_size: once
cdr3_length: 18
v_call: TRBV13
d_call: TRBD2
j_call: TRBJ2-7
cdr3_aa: CASSSKTSGSYGGHEQYF
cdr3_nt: TGTGCCAGCAGCTCTAAGACTAGCGGGAGCTATGGGGGGCACGAGCAGTACTTC

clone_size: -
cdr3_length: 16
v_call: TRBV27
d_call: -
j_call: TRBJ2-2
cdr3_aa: CASMVGGAGRTGELFF
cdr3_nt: TGTGCCAGCATGGTGGGTGGGGCAGGGCGCACCGGGGAGCTGTTTTTT

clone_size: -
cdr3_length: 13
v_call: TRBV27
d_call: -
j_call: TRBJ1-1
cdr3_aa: CASNGLANTEAFF
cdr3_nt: TGTGCCAGCAACGGGTTGGCGAACACTGAAGCTTTCTTT

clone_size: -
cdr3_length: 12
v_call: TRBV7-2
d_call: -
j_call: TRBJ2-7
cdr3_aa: CASSRPRDEQYF
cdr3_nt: TGTGCCAGCAGCCGCCCCAGGGACGAGCAGTACTTC

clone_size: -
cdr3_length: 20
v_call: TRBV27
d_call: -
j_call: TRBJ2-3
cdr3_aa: CASSLKRALAVPPQGDTQYF
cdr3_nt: TGTGCCAGCAGTTTAAAACGGGCTTTAGCGGTCCCTCCCCAGGGAGATACGCAGTATTTT

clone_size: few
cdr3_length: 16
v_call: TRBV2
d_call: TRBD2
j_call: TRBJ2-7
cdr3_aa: CASSEGTSGRIHEQYF
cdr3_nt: TGTGCCAGCAGTGAGGGGACTAGCGGGAGAATCCACGAGCAGTACTTC

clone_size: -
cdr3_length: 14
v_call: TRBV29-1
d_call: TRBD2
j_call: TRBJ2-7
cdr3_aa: CSATSGEPTYEQYF
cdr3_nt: TGCAGCGCAACTAGCGGAGAACCCACCTACGAGCAGTACTTC

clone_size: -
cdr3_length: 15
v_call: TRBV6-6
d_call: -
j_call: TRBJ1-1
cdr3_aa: CASSHNRGSDTEAFF
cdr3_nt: TGTGCCAGCAGTCACAACCGAGGGTCGGACACTGAAGCTTTCTTT

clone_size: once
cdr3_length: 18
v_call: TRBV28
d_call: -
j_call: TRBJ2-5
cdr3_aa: CASSSSGLSGPGDETQYF
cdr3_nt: TGTGCCAGCAGTTCTTCCGGGCTTTCCGGTCCGGGGGATGAGACCCAGTACTTC

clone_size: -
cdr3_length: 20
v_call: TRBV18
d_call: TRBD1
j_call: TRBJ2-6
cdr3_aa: CASSPPHPWGQGSGANVLTF
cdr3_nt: TGTGCCAGCTCACCACCACATCCTTGGGGACAGGGGTCTGGGGCCAACGTCCTGACTTTC

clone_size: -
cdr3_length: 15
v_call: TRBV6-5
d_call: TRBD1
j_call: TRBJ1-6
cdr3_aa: CASSYSGQGFSPLHF
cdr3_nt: TGTGCCAGCAGTTACTCGGGACAGGGGTTTTCACCCCTCCACTTT

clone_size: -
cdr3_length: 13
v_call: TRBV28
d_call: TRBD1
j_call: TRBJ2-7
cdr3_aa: CASSSAPDREQYF
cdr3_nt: TGTGCCAGCAGTTCGGCCCCGGACAGGGAGCAGTACTTC

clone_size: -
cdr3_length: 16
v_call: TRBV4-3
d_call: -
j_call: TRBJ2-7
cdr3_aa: CASSQDPILRRNEQYF
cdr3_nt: TGCGCCAGCAGCCAAGATCCAATCCTTCGCAGAAACGAGCAGTACTTC

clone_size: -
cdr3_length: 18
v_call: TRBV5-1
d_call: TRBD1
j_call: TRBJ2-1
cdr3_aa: CASSPLGQGRDDYNEQFF
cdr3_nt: TGCGCCAGCAGCCCCTTGGGACAGGGGAGAGATGACTACAATGAGCAGTTCTTC

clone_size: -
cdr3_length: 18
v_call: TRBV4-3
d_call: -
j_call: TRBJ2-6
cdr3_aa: CASSQEVRPRSGANVLTF
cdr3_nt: TGCGCCAGCAGCCAAGAGGTCAGGCCACGCTCTGGGGCCAACGTCCTGACTTTC

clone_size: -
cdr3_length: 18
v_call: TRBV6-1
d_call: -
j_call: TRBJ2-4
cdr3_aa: CASSEASQDPLAKNIQYF
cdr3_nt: TGTGCCAGCAGTGAAGCGTCACAGGACCCCTTAGCCAAAAACATTCAGTACTTC

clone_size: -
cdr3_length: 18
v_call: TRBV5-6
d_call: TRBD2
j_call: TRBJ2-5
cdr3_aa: CASSLAGLAGGPNETQYF
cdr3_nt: TGTGCCAGCAGCTTGGCCGGTCTAGCGGGAGGGCCGAATGAGACCCAGTACTTC

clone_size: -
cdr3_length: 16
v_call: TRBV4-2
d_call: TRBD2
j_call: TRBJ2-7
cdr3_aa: CASSQALAGGPCEQYF
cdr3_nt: TGTGCCAGCAGCCAAGCTCTAGCGGGAGGGCCATGCGAGCAGTACTTC

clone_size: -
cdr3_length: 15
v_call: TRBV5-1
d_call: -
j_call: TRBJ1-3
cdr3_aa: CASSLNGSSGNTIYF
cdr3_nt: TGCGCCAGCAGCTTGAACGGGAGCTCTGGAAACACCATATATTTT

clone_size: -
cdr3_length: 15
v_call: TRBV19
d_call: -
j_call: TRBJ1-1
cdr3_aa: CASSRGRDLNTEAFF
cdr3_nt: TGTGCCAGTAGTCGGGGGAGGGATCTGAACACTGAAGCTTTCTTT

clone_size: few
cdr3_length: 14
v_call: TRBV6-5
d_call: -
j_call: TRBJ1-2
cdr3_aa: CASSLNRIPYGYTF
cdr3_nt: TGTGCCAGCAGCCTCAACAGGATTCCTTATGGCTACACCTTC

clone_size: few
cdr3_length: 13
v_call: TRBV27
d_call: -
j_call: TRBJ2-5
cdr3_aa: CASKAGAQETQYF
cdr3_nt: TGTGCCAGCAAGGCAGGGGCTCAAGAGACCCAGTACTTC

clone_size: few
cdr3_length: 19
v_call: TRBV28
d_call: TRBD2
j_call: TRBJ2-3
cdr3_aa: CASNRHSPGAGGSGDTQYF
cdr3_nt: TGTGCCAGCAACAGGCACTCCCCGGGGGCGGGAGGGTCCGGAGATACGCAGTATTTT

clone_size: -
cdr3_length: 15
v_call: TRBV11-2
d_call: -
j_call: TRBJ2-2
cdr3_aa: CASPGFTGDAGELFF
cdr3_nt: TGTGCCAGCCCCGGATTTACGGGGGACGCCGGGGAGCTGTTTTTT

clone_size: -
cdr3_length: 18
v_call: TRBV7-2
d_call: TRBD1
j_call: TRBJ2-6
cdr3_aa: CASSPFDRGPPGANVLTF
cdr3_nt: TGTGCCAGCAGCCCCTTCGACAGGGGCCCTCCTGGGGCCAACGTCCTGACTTTC

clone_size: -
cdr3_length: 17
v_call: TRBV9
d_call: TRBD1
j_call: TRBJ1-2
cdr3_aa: CASTPARQGALDYGYTF
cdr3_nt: TGTGCCAGCACCCCGGCGAGACAGGGGGCCCTCGACTATGGCTACACCTTC

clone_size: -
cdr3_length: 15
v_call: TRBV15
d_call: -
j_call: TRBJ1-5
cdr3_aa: CATSRVRQIDQPQHF
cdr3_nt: TGTGCCACCAGCAGAGTAAGACAGATTGATCAGCCCCAGCATTTT

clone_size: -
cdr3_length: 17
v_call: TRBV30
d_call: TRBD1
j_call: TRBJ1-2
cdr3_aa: CAWRTDTDRGHHYGYTF
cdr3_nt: TGTGCCTGGAGGACCGATACCGACAGGGGACATCACTATGGCTACACCTTC

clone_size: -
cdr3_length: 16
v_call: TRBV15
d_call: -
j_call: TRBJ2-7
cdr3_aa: CATSRDGQVSSYEQYF
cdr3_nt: TGTGCCACCAGCAGAGATGGTCAGGTGAGCTCCTACGAGCAGTACTTC

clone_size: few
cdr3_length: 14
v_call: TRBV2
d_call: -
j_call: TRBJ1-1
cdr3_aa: CASSSTDTNTEAFF
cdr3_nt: TGTGCCAGCAGTTCGACAGATACGAACACTGAAGCTTTCTTT